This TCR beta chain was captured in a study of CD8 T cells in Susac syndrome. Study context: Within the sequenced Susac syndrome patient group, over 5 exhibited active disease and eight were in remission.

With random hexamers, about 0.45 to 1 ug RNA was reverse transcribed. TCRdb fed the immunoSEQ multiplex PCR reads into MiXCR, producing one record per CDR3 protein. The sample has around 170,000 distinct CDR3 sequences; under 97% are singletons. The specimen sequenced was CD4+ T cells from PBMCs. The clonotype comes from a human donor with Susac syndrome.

The CDR3 sequence: CAWSVGVGSQPQHF. The CDR3 DNA reads TGTGCCTGGAGTGTAGGTGTAGGCAGTCAGCCCCAGCATTTT. This chain links TRBV30 with TRBJ1-5; D is undetermined. This CDR3 spans 14 amino acids. Germline CDR1 reads GTSNPN; CDR2 reads SVGIG (reference sequence). Trimming pared 0 bases from V and 6 bases from J, leaving 12 bases between.